This is a list of T cell receptor beta chains from one sample in a study of OX40 agonist ivuxolimab in advanced cancers. Using immunoSEQ multiplex PCR, the repertoire was profiled, and TCRdb retains in-frame clones only, with some absent. The table shows tens of thousands of clones, with around 80% occurring only once. The source material was CD4+ or CD8+ T cells sorted from blood, sampled in a trial of the OX40 agonist ivuxolimab. These receptors originate from an adult with an advanced solid tumor such as melanoma, head and neck, liver or kidney cancer. Both conserved end residues are part of each CDR3. A D gene is named only where the DNA matches it firmly. Size is stated for part of the rows, as once, few or many counts, or as a class when the clone is expanded.

>TRBJ1-2|NA|TRBV5-8|NA
CASSLLGRGYTF
TGTGCCAGCAGTTTACTAGGGAGGGGCTACACCTTC
>TRBJ1-3|TRBD1|TRBV12-5|NA
CASGTDRGGGNTIYF
TGTGCTAGTGGCACTGACAGGGGTGGTGGAAACACCATATATTTT
>TRBJ2-7|NA|TRBV5-6|NA
CASSLAGAPEEQYF
TGTGCCAGCAGCTTGGCCGGTGCACCGGAGGAGCAGTACTTC
>TRBJ1-5|TRBD1|TRBV6-5|once
CASSYRDRDQPQHF
TGTGCCAGCAGTTACCGGGACAGGGATCAGCCCCAGCATTTT
>TRBJ1-1|NA|TRBV27|NA
CASSLSPSRRQENTEAFF
TGTGCCAGCAGTTTATCCCCTTCCCGACGACAAGAGAACACTGAAGCTTTCTTT
>TRBJ2-6|TRBD1|TRBV19|NA
CATNRGREAGANVLTF
TGTGCCACTAACAGGGGCCGAGAGGCTGGGGCCAACGTCCTGACTTTC
>TRBJ1-1|TRBD1|TRBV29-1|NA
CSVALDRVTNTEAFF
TGCAGCGTCGCTTTGGACAGGGTAACGAACACTGAAGCTTTCTTT
>TRBJ2-2|NA|TRBV10-3|NA
CAISENQGIGELFF
TGTGCCATCAGTGAAAATCAGGGGATCGGGGAGCTGTTTTTT
>TRBJ1-1|NA|TRBV6-1|NA
CASSFDTEAFF
TGTGCCAGCAGTTTCGACACTGAAGCTTTCTTT
>TRBJ2-7|TRBD1|TRBV30|NA
CAWVDRGRGAYEQYF
TGTGCCTGGGTGGACAGGGGTCGTGGGGCCTACGAGCAGTACTTC
>TRBJ1-1|NA|TRBV7-2|NA
CASSLGPLNTEAFF
TGTGCCAGCAGCCTAGGTCCTCTGAACACTGAAGCTTTCTTT
>TRBJ2-1|NA|TRBV6-1|NA
CASSLGGPEQFF
TGTGCCAGCAGTTTGGGGGGACCTGAGCAGTTCTTC
>TRBJ2-7|NA|TRBV5-1|NA
CASSLGIFMGEQYF
TGCGCCAGCAGCTTGGGTATTTTCATGGGGGAGCAGTACTTC
>TRBJ1-2|NA|TRBV18|once
CASSPRTASERGYTF
TGTGCCAGCTCACCGAGGACAGCCTCGGAACGAGGCTACACCTTC
>TRBJ2-1|TRBD2|TRBV7-2|NA
CASSRQGAAGGRNEQFF
TGTGCCAGCAGCCGTCAGGGGGCAGCGGGAGGGAGGAATGAGCAGTTCTTC